This T cell receptor beta chain is from a study of blood T cell repertoires in COVID-19 (dated by TCRdb to between 2020 and 2021). Background on the whole study: Collaborator samples came from the United States, Italy and Spain and covered acute and convalescent phases of COVID-19. The material from the prospective study consisted of cDNA or gDNA derived from T cells, B-cell-depleted T cells, or PBMCs. The dataset comprised deeply sampled blood TCRbeta repertoires from subjects exposed to, actively infected with, or recovered from COVID-19. The repertoires were released in a freely available public database intended as a resource for research on the immune response to SARS-CoV-2. The samples were drawn from two sources: the first 160 participants of the ongoing ImmuneRACE study, and 1,000 to 1,500 subjects contributed by 6 global collaborators. Nearly every sample came with metadata listing a de-identified subject ID, COVID-19 status, age in years and sex. Where HLA class I and class II types were available, the types were taken from metadata supplied by the sample provider, not from assay-based typing.

The immunoSEQ Assay, a bias-controlled multiplex PCR, was used to amplify TCRbeta CDR3 regions from genomic DNA. Regarding the original processing steps: Within the assay, amplification of reference gene primers was used to estimate how many nucleated cells each sample contained. To quantify the absolute abundance of each unique TCRbeta CDR3 rearrangement, sequence reads were collapsed and filtered. For each sample, productive Simpson clonality was calculated by taking the square root of Simpson's diversity index across productive rearrangements. TCRdb re-hosts the immuneACCESS table, in-frame sequences only. Its copies lack some clones; in the studies checked, an unresolved V gene accounts for under half of them, and the cause for the rest is not known. V and J calls and clone size are as listed in that table; D and trimming were resolved from the DNA. A total of about 110,000 clones appear in this sample, more than 65% of them only once. Approximately 7.9% of the sample goes to the ten largest clones.

The full study reports these points: How much clinical and demographic metadata was included differed by source and by participant, and the metadata was provided uncurated.

Relative to germline, V is 5 bases shorter and J is 5 bases shorter, with 18 bases between their ends. CDR1 SGHVS and CDR2 FNYEAQ are derived from the germline V gene. Including cysteine and phenylalanine, the CDR3 has 15 amino acids. Only the CDR3 portion is preserved as DNA: 45 bases, with reading frame beginning at the first base. Concerning this clone itself: There is no known antigen for this receptor. Per-nucleotide qualities are absent, and no much larger clonotype sits a single base away.

Each collaborating institution followed its own protocols to collect whole blood in K2EDTA tubes. For TCRbeta analysis, collaborator samples were shipped as frozen whole blood, as isolated PBMCs, or as DNA extracted from either sample type. Sequencing was done on a sample of peripheral blood. The receptor was isolated from a woman of 80 years or more with active or convalescent COVID-19. In this chain, TRBV7-6 is recombined with TRBJ1-1; no D gene can be assigned with confidence. The CDR3 region has the sequence CASSPRGSPRTEAFF. The nucleotides read TGTGCCAGCAGCCCGCGAGGTTCACCGCGAACTGAAGCTTTCTTT.